The table lists the clone carrying this T cell receptor beta chain with a count of one. The V end was cut by 7 bases, the J end by 3 bases, with 14 bases between. CDR1 SGHKS and CDR2 YYEKEE come from the germline V gene (reference sequence). The CDR3 totals 14 residues. Cohort assignment relied on participant-reported clinical history. In the source study's methods: It was from reference gene primer amplification that nucleated cell counts were estimated. Here immunoSEQ multiplex PCR was the method, and the copy in TCRdb shows in-frame clones only, minus some. V, J and clone size are taken as reported in that table, and D and trimming were inferred from the DNA itself. The sample lists 300,000 to 500,000 clones, roughly 90% occurring once. The data belong to a study of blood T cell repertoires in COVID-19. Study summary: Sites in the United States, Italy and Spain provided acute and convalescent COVID-19 samples.

The sequence came from a woman aged 25 to 39 with acute COVID-19. The chain carries TRBV5-5 and TRBJ2-1; D not resolved. Sequencing input: PBMCs or T cells enriched from blood (not recorded which). CDR3 residues: CASARAGDYNEQFF. CDR3 nucleotides: TGTGCCAGCGCCCGTGCAGGTGACTACAATGAGCAGTTCTTC.